This entry features one TCR beta chain sequence. What it binds is not known. This specimen comes from a study of T cell repertoires in cytomegalovirus infection. Study in general: Newly reported HLA-C-restricted and thoroughly characterized HLA-B-restricted CMV epitopes were employed. Indications of both CMV infection and matching HLA type were provided by public TCR beta signatures. Whole-study findings and limits: Dominating the ex vivo response were TCR beta clonotypes that were CMV-specific and HLA-C-restricted.

The germline V gene has CDR1 SEHNR and CDR2 FQNEAQ (reference sequence). The ends lost 7 bases at V and 4 bases at J; junction bases unmatched: 7. This CDR3 has 15 amino acids. Each CDR3 protein gets one entry after TCRdb re-called the reads with MiXCR. The profile shows some 500,000 distinct CDR3 sequences, about 33% of them singletons. The chain combines TRBV7-9 with TRBJ2-1; TRBD2 matches at 10 bases. The TCR originated in a human donor in good health (CMV status not recorded). Some clones in this sample may be carry-over from other donors' samples. The sequences come from cultured PBMCs, collected from culture after CMV antigen stimulation. Here the CDR3 reads CASNRAGLAYNEQFF. The CDR3 coding sequence is TGTGCCAGCAACCGTGCGGGACTAGCGTACAATGAGCAGTTCTTC. Variable domain in full (rest from reference TRBV7-9 and TRBJ2-1): DTGVSQNPRHKITKRGQNVTFRCDPISEHNRLYWYRQTLGQGPEFLTYFQNEAQLEKSRLLSDRFSAERPKGSFSTLEIQRTEQGDSAMYLCASNRAGLAYNEQFFGPGTRLTVL.